The 23 T cell receptor beta chains below come from one sample, sequenced in a study of T cell responses to AZD1222 COVID-19 vaccine. Assay used: immunoSEQ multiplex PCR; TCRdb lists only in-frame clones, some missing. The table has 90,000 to 130,000 clones, around 89% seen once; the top ten hold 1.5% to 2%. The sample consisted of peripheral blood, taken on day 0 of AZD1222 vaccination. The receptors shown here come from an adult in good health.

The chain joins TRBV7-9 to TRBJ2-7, with D unclear. The V end was cut by 7 bases, the J end by 7 bases, with 17 bases between. CDR3 length equals 13 residues. The V gene's germline CDR1 is SEHNR and CDR2 FQNEAQ (reference sequence). This CDR3 reads CASTPLGRREQYF. In DNA, the CDR3 is TGTGCCAGCACCCCGCTAGGGCGCCGGGAGCAGTACTTC.

The V call is TRBV5-1, the J call TRBJ2-3, with D possibly matching TRBD2 (5 bases). The CDR3 is 16 amino acids. The V end was cut by 2 bases, the J end by 3 bases, with 16 bases between. Germline V gives CDR1 SGHRS, CDR2 YFSETQ. CDR3 in amino acids: CASSFYPLGETDTQYF. The CDR3 DNA reads as TGCGCCAGCAGCTTTTACCCCCTGGGAGAGACAGATACGCAGTATTTT.

This clone was seen a handful of times. The chain joins TRBV14 to TRBJ1-3, with 7 bases identical to TRBD1. The germline V gene has CDR1 SGHDN and CDR2 FVKESK. The CDR3 is 16 residues long. V was clipped by 4 bases and J by 2 bases; unmatched bases: 8. CDR3 DNA: TGTGCCAGCAGCCCACCCCCAGGGGGGCCTGGAAACACCATATATTTT. This sequence encodes CASSPPPGGPGNTIYF.

Here the CDR3 reads CASSNRGDAEAFF. DNA of the CDR3: TGTGCCAGCAGCAACAGGGGGGACGCTGAAGCTTTCTTT. V and J are TRBV7-9 and TRBJ1-1, with TRBD1 identical over 8 bases. V was pared by 5 bases and J by 6 bases, with 5 bases of the junction left unmatched. The germline V gene encodes CDR1 SEHNR and CDR2 FQNEAQ (reference sequence). The CDR3 covers 13 residues.

The chain is built from TRBV30 and TRBJ1-6; the D gene is possibly TRBD1 (5 bases). The V end lost 2 bases, the J end lost 7 bases, and 21 bases lay between the germline ends. Per germline, CDR1 GTSNPN and CDR2 SVGIG (reference sequence). The CDR3 loop spans 17 amino acids. DNA of the CDR3: TGTGCCTGGAGTCTCGACCGCTCCGGGGCCGGCAATTCACCCCTCCACTTT. It codes for CAWSLDRSGAGNSPLHF.

The CDR3 protein is CATSDWAGGETKNIQYF. CDR3 DNA: TGTGCCACCAGTGATTGGGCAGGGGGGGAAACCAAAAACATTCAGTACTTC. This chain connects TRBV24-1 to TRBJ2-4; D possibly uses TRBD1 or TRBD2 (7 bases each). CDR3 length equals 17 residues. V lost 2 bases, J lost 2 bases, and 15 bases lay in between. Germline lookup yields CDR1 KGHDR and CDR2 SFDVKD.

The chain carries TRBV18 and TRBJ2-5; TRBD1 might be the D (6 bases). V lost 1 base and J 5 bases, leaving 11 bases between the germline ends. The CDR3 covers 14 residues. From germline, CDR1 is KGHSH and CDR2 LQKENI. This CDR3 reads CASSPQRGTETQYF. CDR3 coding DNA: TGTGCCAGCTCACCACAGAGGGGGACGGAGACCCAGTACTTC.

This clone was seen once. The V and J genes are TRBV14 and TRBJ1-1; 7 bases fit TRBD1. V gave up 7 bases and J gave up 0 bases; unmatched junction bases: 8. Germline assignment: CDR1 SGHDN and CDR2 FVKESK. This CDR3 is 15 amino acids long. CDR3 in amino acids: CASTPPGQLNTEAFF. The CDR3 DNA reads TGTGCCAGCACCCCGCCGGGACAGCTGAACACTGAAGCTTTCTTT. Combining the CDR3 with reference TRBV14 and TRBJ1-1 gives the whole variable domain EAGVTQFPSHSVIEKGQTVTLRCDPISGHDNLYWYRRVMGKEIKFLLHFVKESKQDESGMPNNRFLAERTGGTYSTLKVQPAELEDSGVYFCASTPPGQLNTEAFFGQGTRLTVV.

This clone was detected only once. The chain has TRBV5-1 and TRBJ2-2; D gene unclear. Per germline, CDR1 SGHRS and CDR2 YFSETQ. CDR3 length: 17 amino acids. V lost 4 bases and J 2 bases, leaving 18 bases between the germline ends. The CDR3 DNA sequence: TGCGCCAGCAGCCCCCCCCTACAGAATTTCAACACCGGGGAGCTGTTTTTT. This codes for CASSPPLQNFNTGELFF.

The chain carries TRBV9 and TRBJ1-1; D is perhaps TRBD1 (5 bases). V was trimmed by 2 bases and J by 6 bases, leaving 17 bases between them. CDR3 size: 15 residues. Germline assignment: CDR1 SGDLS and CDR2 YYNGEE. CDR3 region: CASSVAKAGKSEAFF. CDR3 nucleotides: TGTGCCAGCAGCGTGGCCAAGGCAGGGAAATCTGAAGCTTTCTTT.

The chain uses TRBV6-5 and TRBJ1-2; D remains unclear. V was shortened by 10 bases and J by 1 base, with 7 bases between the two germline ends. Germline V gene sequence: CDR1 MNHEY, CDR2 SVGAGI. This CDR3 has 11 amino acids. DNA of the CDR3: TGTGCCACCTTGGATAACTATGGCTACACCTTC. Translating gives CATLDNYGYTF.

The chain has TRBV11-2 and TRBJ1-2; D is possibly TRBD1 (5 bases). CDR1 is SGHAT and CDR2 is FQNNGV in the germline V gene. Trimming cost V 0 bases and J 3 bases, with 14 bases left between them. The length of the CDR3 is 16 residues. CDR3 amino acids: CASSLDQRGSYYGYTF. For the CDR3, the DNA is TGTGCCAGCAGCTTAGATCAGAGGGGCTCCTACTATGGCTACACCTTC.

This clone was recorded only once. The chain employs TRBV11-3 and TRBJ2-7; D remains ambiguous. V lost 4 bases, J lost 1 base, and 5 bases lay in between. The germline gives CDR1 SGHNT, CDR2 YENEEA. The CDR3 length is 12 residues. The CDR3 region is CASSSDSYEQYF. The CDR3 DNA reads TGTGCCAGCAGCTCCGATTCCTACGAGCAGTACTTC.

V and J are TRBV11-2 and TRBJ1-1, with TRBD1 matching over 7 bases. V lost 1 base to trimming and J lost 1 base; unmatched junction nucleotides: 9. CDR3 size: 17 residues. Germline V gene lookup returns CDR1 SGHAT and CDR2 FQNNGV. In DNA form, the CDR3 reads TGTGCCAGCAGCTTAGGCCGGACAGGTCCCAAGAACACTGAAGCTTTCTTT. Translating gives CASSLGRTGPKNTEAFF.

This chain links TRBV4-1 with TRBJ2-7; no clear D gene. Germline values: CDR1 MGHRA, CDR2 YSYEKL. This CDR3 spans 16 amino acids. Trimming left V 0 bases short and J 2 bases short, with 14 bases between. CDR3 sequence (DNA): TGCGCCAGCAGCCAAGAACCTGCTACTGTCACCTACGAGCAGTACTTC. This encodes CASSQEPATVTYEQYF.

The chain combines TRBV5-6 with TRBJ1-2, with D unresolved. The germline V gene has CDR1 SGHDT and CDR2 YYEEEE. Trimming took off 4 bases at V and 7 bases at J, with 14 bases between the two ends. The CDR3 has 13 residues. CDR3 residues: CASSPHRLAGYTF. The CDR3, as DNA: TGTGCCAGCAGCCCCCATCGTTTGGCTGGCTACACCTTC.

This rearrangement joins TRBV7-9 to TRBJ2-5; D is unresolved. V dropped 2 bases and J dropped 0 bases, with 7 bases sitting between them. The V gene's germline CDR1 is SEHNR and CDR2 FQNEAQ (reference sequence). The length of the CDR3 is 14 residues. CDR3 sequence reads: CASSLPDYQETQYF. The CDR3 DNA is TGTGCCAGCAGCTTACCAGACTACCAAGAGACCCAGTACTTC. Full variable domain (outside the CDR3, taken from reference TRBV7-9 and TRBJ2-5): DTGVSQNPRHKITKRGQNVTFRCDPISEHNRLYWYRQTLGQGPEFLTYFQNEAQLEKSRLLSDRFSAERPKGSFSTLEIQRTEQGDSAMYLCASSLPDYQETQYFGPGTRLLVL.

V gene TRBV7-9 combines with J gene TRBJ1-5; TRBD1 aligns across 7 bases. V lost 10 bases and J lost 5; bases outside the gene matches: 8. Germline V gene lookup returns CDR1 SEHNR and CDR2 FQNEAQ (reference sequence). The CDR3 length is 13 residues. The CDR3 protein is CATRTGAHQPQHF. The CDR3 region has the DNA TGTGCCACCCGGACAGGAGCTCATCAGCCCCAGCATTTT.

The chain has TRBV29-1 and TRBJ2-4, with TRBD2 matching 8 bases. Trimming took 7 bases from V and 5 from J; bases not matched to a gene: 13. The CDR3 totals 15 residues. The germline V gene encodes CDR1 SQVTM and CDR2 ANQGSEA. The CDR3 DNA reads TGCAGCGCCGATAACCGGGAGGGTACAGAAAACATTCAGTACTTC. Protein product: CSADNREGTENIQYF.

The DNA for the CDR3 is TGTGCCAGCAGCTCCTTCCCCGGGACAGGCGATCAGCCCCAGCATTTT. It yields the protein CASSSFPGTGDQPQHF. The J gene is TRBJ1-5, the V gene TRBV7-9; 8 bases are a match to TRBD1. This CDR3 comprises 16 residues. Germline V gene sequence: CDR1 SEHNR, CDR2 FQNEAQ (reference sequence). V was clipped by 4 bases and J by 5 bases; unmatched bases: 10.

The J gene is TRBJ1-4, the V gene TRBV18; D is possibly TRBD1 (6 bases). The V gene lost 5 bases and the J gene lost 7 bases, with 14 bases spanning the gap. Germline CDR1 KGHSH, CDR2 LQKENI. CDR3 length: 14 residues. CDR3 residues: CASSFTGIGEKLFF. For the CDR3, the DNA is TGTGCCAGCTCATTCACAGGGATAGGTGAAAAACTGTTTTTT.

This chain connects TRBV12-3 or TRBV12-4 to TRBJ2-7; the D gene is possibly TRBD2 (7 bases). The CDR3 extends over 13 amino acids. V was trimmed by 5 bases and J by 3 bases, leaving 11 bases between them. CDR3 sequence reads: CASSTGGRYEQYF. The CDR3 nucleotides are TGTGCCAGCAGTACGGGGGGCCGCTACGAGCAGTACTTC.

The rearrangement joins TRBV5-1 to TRBJ2-1; D is unclear. This CDR3 spans 12 amino acids. CDR1 and CDR2 from the germline V gene are SGHRS and YFSETQ. Trimming removed 3 bases from V and 1 base from J, with 2 bases in between. The CDR3 sequence is CASSYSYNEQFF. For the CDR3, the DNA is TGCGCCAGCAGCTATTCCTACAATGAGCAGTTCTTC. Variable domain in full (rest from reference TRBV5-1 and TRBJ2-1): KAGVTQTPRYLIKTRGQQVTLSCSPISGHRSVSWYQQTPGQGLQFLFEYFSETQRNKGNFPGRFSGRQFSNSRSEMNVSTLELGDSALYLCASSYSYNEQFFGPGTRLTVL.